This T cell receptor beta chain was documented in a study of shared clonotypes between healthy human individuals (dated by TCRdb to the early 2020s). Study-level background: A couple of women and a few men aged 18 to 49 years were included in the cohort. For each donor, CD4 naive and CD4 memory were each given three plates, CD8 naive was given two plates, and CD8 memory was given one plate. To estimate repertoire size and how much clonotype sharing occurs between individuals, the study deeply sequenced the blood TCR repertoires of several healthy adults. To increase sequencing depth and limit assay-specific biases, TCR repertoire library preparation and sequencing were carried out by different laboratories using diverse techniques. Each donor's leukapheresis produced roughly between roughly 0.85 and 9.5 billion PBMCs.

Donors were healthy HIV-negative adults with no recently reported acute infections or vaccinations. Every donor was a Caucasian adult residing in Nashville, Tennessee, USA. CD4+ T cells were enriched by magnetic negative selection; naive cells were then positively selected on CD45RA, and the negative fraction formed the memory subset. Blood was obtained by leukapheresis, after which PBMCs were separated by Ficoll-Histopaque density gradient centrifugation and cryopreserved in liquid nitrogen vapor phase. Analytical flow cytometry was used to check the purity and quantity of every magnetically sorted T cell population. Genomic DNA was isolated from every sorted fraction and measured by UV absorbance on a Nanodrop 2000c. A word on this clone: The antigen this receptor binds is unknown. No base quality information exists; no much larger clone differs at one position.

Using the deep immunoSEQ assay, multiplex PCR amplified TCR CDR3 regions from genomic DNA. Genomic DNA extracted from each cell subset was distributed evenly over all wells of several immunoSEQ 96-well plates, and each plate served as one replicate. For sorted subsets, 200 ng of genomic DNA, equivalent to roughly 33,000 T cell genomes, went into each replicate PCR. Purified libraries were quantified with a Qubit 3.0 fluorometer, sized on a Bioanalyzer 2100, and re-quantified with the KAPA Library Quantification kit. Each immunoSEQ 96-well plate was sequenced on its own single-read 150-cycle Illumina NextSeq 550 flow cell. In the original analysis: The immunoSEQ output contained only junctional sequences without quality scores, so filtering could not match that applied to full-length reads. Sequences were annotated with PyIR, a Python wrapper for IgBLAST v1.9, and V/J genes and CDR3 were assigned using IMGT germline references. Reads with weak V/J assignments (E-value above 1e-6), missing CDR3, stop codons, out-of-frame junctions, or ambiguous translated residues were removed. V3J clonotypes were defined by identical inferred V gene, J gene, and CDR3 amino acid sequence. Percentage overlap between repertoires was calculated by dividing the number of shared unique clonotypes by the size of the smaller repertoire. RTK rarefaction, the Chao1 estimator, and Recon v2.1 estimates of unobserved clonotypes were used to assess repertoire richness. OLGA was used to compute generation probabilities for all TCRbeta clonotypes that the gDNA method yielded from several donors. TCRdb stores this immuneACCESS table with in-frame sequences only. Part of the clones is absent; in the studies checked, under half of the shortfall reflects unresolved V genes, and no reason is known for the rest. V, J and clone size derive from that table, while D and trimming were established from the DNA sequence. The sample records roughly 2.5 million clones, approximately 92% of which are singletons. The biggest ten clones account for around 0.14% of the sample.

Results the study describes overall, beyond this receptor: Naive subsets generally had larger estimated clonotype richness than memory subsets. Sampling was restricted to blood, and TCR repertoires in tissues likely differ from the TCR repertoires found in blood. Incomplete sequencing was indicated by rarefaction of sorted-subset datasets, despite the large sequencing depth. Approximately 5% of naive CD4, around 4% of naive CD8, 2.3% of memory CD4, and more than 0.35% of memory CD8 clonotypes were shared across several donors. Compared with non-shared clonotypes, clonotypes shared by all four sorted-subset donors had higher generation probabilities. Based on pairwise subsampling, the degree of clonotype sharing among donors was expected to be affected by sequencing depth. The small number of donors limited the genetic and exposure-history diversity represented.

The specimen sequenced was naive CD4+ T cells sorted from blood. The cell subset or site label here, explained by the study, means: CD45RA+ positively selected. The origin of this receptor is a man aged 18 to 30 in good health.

The CDR3 amino acid sequence is: CASSEVYVGLAEAFF. The sequenced DNA is TGTGCCAGCAGTGAAGTATACGTGGGGCTCGCTGAAGCTTTCTTT. Recombination connected TRBV6-1 to TRBJ1-1, with a tentative D gene TRBD1 over 5 matching bases. Spanning cysteine to phenylalanine, the CDR3 consists of 15 amino acids. Only the CDR3 part of the read is kept: 45 bases, read in frame from the first base. V loses 1 base, J loses 6 bases, and the germline ends lie 15 bases apart. For CDR1 and CDR2, the germline V gene lists MNHNS and SASEGT.